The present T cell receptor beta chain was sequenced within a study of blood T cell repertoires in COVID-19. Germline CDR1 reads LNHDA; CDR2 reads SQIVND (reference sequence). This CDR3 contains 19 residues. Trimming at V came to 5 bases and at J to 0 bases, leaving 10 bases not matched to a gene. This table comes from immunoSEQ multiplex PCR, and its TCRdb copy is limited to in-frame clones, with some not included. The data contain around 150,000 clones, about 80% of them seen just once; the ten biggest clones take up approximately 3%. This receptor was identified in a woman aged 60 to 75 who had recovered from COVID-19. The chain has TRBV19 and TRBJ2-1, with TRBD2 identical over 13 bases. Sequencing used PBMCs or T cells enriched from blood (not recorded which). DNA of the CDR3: TGTGCCAGTAGTCCTAGGACTAGCGGGGGCCTCCGCTCCTACAATGAGCAGTTCTTC. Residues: CASSPRTSGGLRSYNEQFF.